This T cell receptor beta chain was sequenced for a study of CD8 T cells in ankylosing spondylitis. Regarding the study as a whole: Ankylosing spondylitis blood appeared to be characterized by a TCR beta motif of several highly homologous variants.

To note about this clonotype: Its specificity is not known.

There are 14 residues in the CDR3. V was shortened by 0 bases and J by 5 bases, with 10 bases between the two germline ends. Per the germline V gene, CDR1 is SGHRS and CDR2 is YFSETQ. Each CDR3 protein is one row after TCRdb ran MiXCR on the 5' RACE reads. The sample consists of about 800,000 distinct CDR3 sequences, 10% to 15% of them appearing once. Sequencing was done on a sample of blood, either unsorted or a sorted T cell fraction (not recorded which). This sequence joins TRBV5-1 and TRBJ2-3, with D perhaps TRBD1 (5 bases). This sequence originates from a male donor with ankylosing spondylitis. The CDR3 sequence is CASSLGQLGDTQYF. Here the CDR3 DNA reads TGCGCCAGCAGCTTGGGACAGCTGGGAGATACGCAGTATTTT.